These 23 T cell receptor beta chains were sequenced from one sample in a study of molecular identifiers for immune sequencing clone quantification. TCRdb independently ran MiXCR on the PCR reads; one entry per CDR3 protein. Of nearly 650,000 distinct CDR3 sequences listed, 25% are singletons. The sample taken for sequencing was naive CD8+ T cells from blood, with Jurkat cell RNA spiked in. Subset of the sample: FACS-sorted CD8+CD4-CCR7+CD45RA+ naive T cells. The receptor source for this set is a human donor in good health. Some libraries in this study had Jurkat cell RNA spiked in.

The sample holds a few counts of this clonotype. This chain uses TRBV4-3 with TRBJ2-5; no clear D. The V end lost 2 bases, the J end lost 5 bases, and 12 bases lay between the germline ends. This CDR3 is built from 14 residues. From germline, CDR1 is LGHNA and CDR2 YSLEER. The chain's CDR3 is CASSQRIVEETQYF. The CDR3 nucleotides are TGCGCCAGCAGCCAAAGAATTGTTGAGGAGACCCAGTACTTC.

This clonotype was counted between two and nine times. CDR3 protein: CASKDPGAGYTGELFF. The CDR3 nucleotides read TGTGCCAGCAAGGACCCAGGGGCGGGGTACACCGGGGAGCTGTTTTTT. The chain employs TRBV7-9 and TRBJ2-2; D is tentatively TRBD1 or TRBD2 (6 bases each). CDR3 size: 16 residues. Germline V gives CDR1 SEHNR, CDR2 FQNEAQ (reference sequence). The V end lost 7 bases, the J end lost 3 bases, and 18 bases lay between the germline ends.

This clonotype is a singleton in its sample. This CDR3 fails to terminate in the conserved phenylalanine or tryptophan, so it likely reflects a read error. V usage is TRBV7-2 and J usage is TRBJ2-2, with D hard to call. CDR3 length: 13 amino acids. Germline CDR1 reads SGHTA; CDR2 reads FQGNSA. V was shortened by 1 base and J by 3 bases, with 3 bases between the two germline ends. The DNA for the CDR3 is TGTGCCAGCAGCTTAGTAGACACCGGGGAGCTGTTTTCT. It specifies CASSLVDTGELFS.

As to this clonotype: One base away lies a much larger clone, so this may be a sequencing read error. The chain links TRBV7-9 to TRBJ2-1; no definite D call. V was cut by 3 bases and J by 7 bases, with 7 bases left in between. CDR3 length: 12 amino acids. Germline V gives CDR1 SEHNR, CDR2 FQNEAQ (reference sequence). In nucleotides, the CDR3 is TGTGCCAGCAGCTTTATTGGAAATGAGCAGTTCTTC. Residues: CASSFIGNEQFF.

About this clonotype itself: Being one base from a much bigger clone, this may be a read error. Because it lacks the conserved phenylalanine or tryptophan at the end, this CDR3 is likely a read error. This chain links TRBV28 with TRBJ2-7; no definite D call. This CDR3 has 12 amino acids. Deletions cut 4 bases from V and 4 bases from J, with 8 bases between. From germline, CDR1 is MDHEN and CDR2 SYDVKM. CDR3 nucleotides: TGTGCCAGCAGTTCGATATGGTACGAGCAGTACCTC. As protein: CASSSIWYEQYL.

V and J are TRBV5-1 and TRBJ2-7; 7 bases map to TRBD2. Looked up from germline, CDR1 is SGHRS and CDR2 is YFSETQ. The CDR3 is made up of 15 amino acids. With V trimmed by 3 bases and J by 9 bases, 15 bases remained unmatched. CDR3 DNA sequence: TGCGCCAGCAGCTCTAGGACGGGAGGCTGGCACGGGCAGTACTTC. Its translation: CASSSRTGGWHGQYF.

This clonotype was detected a few times. The V gene is TRBV19, the J gene TRBJ1-2; D possibly corresponds to TRBD1 (5 bases). The germline CDR1 and CDR2 sequences are LNHDA and SQIVND (reference sequence). CDR3 size: 15 residues. The V end was cut by 4 bases, the J end by 0 bases, with 12 bases between. This CDR3 is CASSRWDQTNYGYTF. CDR3 DNA sequence: TGTGCCAGTAGTAGATGGGACCAAACTAACTATGGCTACACCTTC.

This clonotype was observed once. A much larger clone is a single base away; this may be a read error. The V and J genes are TRBV7-9 and TRBJ1-4; a possible D gene is TRBD1 (5 bases). The CDR3 covers 15 residues. The V and J ends lost 1 base and 7 bases respectively, with 13 bases between them. The germline CDR1 and CDR2 sequences are SEHNR and FQNEAQ (reference sequence). CDR3 protein: CASSLVSTGAEKLFF. In nucleotides, the CDR3 is TGTGCCAGCAGCTTAGTTTCCACCGGGGCTGAAAAACTGTTTTTT.

Note on this clonotype: Its ends do not fully match the called genes, so a read error is possible. This chain uses TRBV3-1 with TRBJ2-4, with 8 nucleotides matching TRBD2. The CDR3 sequence is 18 residues long. CDR1 LGHDT and CDR2 YNNKEL come from the germline V gene (reference sequence). CDR3 amino acids: CASSQAFFPGLAINIQYF. In DNA, the CDR3 is TGTGCCAGCAGCCAAGCTTTTTTCCCAGGACTAGCCATAAACATTCAGTACTTC. Based on the CDR3 plus reference TRBV3-1 and TRBJ2-4, the full variable domain is DTAVSQTPKYLVTQMGNDKSIKCEQNLGHDTMYWYKQDSKKFLKIMFSYNNKELIINETVPNRFSPKSPDKAHLNLHINSLELGDSAVYFCASSQAFFPGLAINIQYFGAGTRLSVL.

Remarks on this clonotype: This could be a read error, since a much larger clone is one nucleotide away. The CDR3 does not end in the conserved phenylalanine or tryptophan, so this is likely a read error. This chain uses TRBV7-9 with TRBJ2-4, with D unclear. Trimming cost V 0 bases and J 0 bases, with 6 bases left between them. CDR3 length: 15 residues. The germline V gene encodes CDR1 SEHNR and CDR2 FQNEAQ (reference sequence). CDR3 sequence reads: CASSLAQVAKNIQYS. The CDR3, as DNA: TGTGCCAGCAGCTTAGCGCAGGTAGCCAAAAACATTCAGTACTCC.

This clonotype was counted ten times or more. The chain has TRBV7-9 and TRBJ2-3, with 10 bases matching TRBD2. Germline V CDR1 and CDR2: SEHNR, FQNEAQ (reference sequence). V lost 2 bases to trimming and J lost 3 bases; unmatched junction nucleotides: 5. The CDR3 runs to 16 residues. Here the CDR3 DNA reads TGTGCCAGCAGCTTACCTAGCGGGAGCGGAACAGATACGCAGTATTTT. Protein product: CASSLPSGSGTDTQYF.

The genes are TRBV12-2 and TRBJ2-3; TRBD1 is the table's D call and was not checked against the DNA. TRBV12-2 has pseudogene status. The CDR3 contains 17 residues. The DNA of the CDR3 is TGTGCAAGTCGCCAAGCAGAGACAGAACCCCTAACAGATACGCAGTATTTT. It codes for CASRQAETEPLTDTQYF.

This clonotype was seen many times. The genes are TRBV19 and TRBJ1-1, with 10 positions matching TRBD1. The CDR3 consists of 18 residues. Germline trimming cut 3 bases from V and 3 bases from J; bases unmatched to any gene: 13. CDR1 and CDR2 (germline): LNHDA, SQIVND (reference sequence). The CDR3 region is CASSMIFDRGLSDTEAFF. CDR3 DNA: TGTGCCAGTAGTATGATTTTCGACAGGGGGCTTTCGGACACTGAAGCTTTCTTT.

This clonotype has a handful of counts. The chain recombines TRBV7-9 with TRBJ1-3; D gene uncertain. The CDR3 is 14 residues long. Deletions cut 4 bases from V and 7 bases from J, with 14 bases between. Germline CDR1 reads SEHNR; CDR2 reads FQNEAQ (reference sequence). CDR3 in amino acids: CASSSSGSFNTIYF. CDR3 nucleotide sequence: TGTGCCAGCAGCTCATCCGGGAGCTTCAACACCATATATTTT. Together with reference TRBV7-9 and TRBJ1-3, the CDR3 gives the full variable domain: DTGVSQNPRHKITKRGQNVTFRCDPISEHNRLYWYRQTLGQGPEFLTYFQNEAQLEKSRLLSDRFSAERPKGSFSTLEIQRTEQGDSAMYLCASSSSGSFNTIYFGEGSWLTVV.

This clonotype was observed many times. The chain links TRBV10-3 to TRBJ2-7; D is perhaps TRBD1 (5 bases). The V end was cut by 2 bases, the J end by 2 bases, with 7 bases between. CDR1 and CDR2 from the germline V gene are ENHRY and SYGVKD. The CDR3 sequence is 13 residues long. The CDR3 DNA follows: TGTGCCATCAGTGAGCCAGGGACCTACGAGCAGTACTTC. Its protein product is CAISEPGTYEQYF.

This clonotype was seen only once. The chain recombines TRBV3-1 with TRBJ1-2; D gene ambiguous. The length of the CDR3 is 13 residues. Germline loops: CDR1 LGHDT, CDR2 YNNKEL (reference sequence). V was cut by 1 base and J by 6 bases, with 9 bases left in between. As DNA, the CDR3 is TGTGCCAGCAGCCAAGGTCCGGCTAATGGCTACACCTTC. It translates to CASSQGPANGYTF.

There are many counts of this clonotype. The V gene is TRBV7-6, the J gene TRBJ1-5, with 11 bases aligning to TRBD1. The CDR3 loop spans 18 amino acids. Germline V gene lookup returns CDR1 SGHVS and CDR2 FNYEAQ. V lost 1 base to trimming and J lost 1 base; unmatched junction nucleotides: 6. Here the CDR3 DNA reads TGTGCCAGCAGCTTAGAACTAGGACAGGGGGCAAGCAATCAGCCCCAGCATTTT. This encodes CASSLELGQGASNQPQHF.

Of note for this clonotype: A read error is likely, as this CDR3 ends without the conserved phenylalanine or tryptophan. This chain uses TRBV27 with TRBJ2-3; D unresolved. Germline V gene lookup returns CDR1 MNHEY and CDR2 SMNVEV (reference sequence). V was cut by 7 bases and J by 2 bases, with 10 bases left in between. The CDR3 is 13 amino acids. The CDR3 coding sequence is TGTGCCAGCACGTTCGGCGACACAGATACGCAGTATGTT. It is translated as CASTFGDTDTQYV.

A few counts support this clonotype. V gene TRBV2 combines with J gene TRBJ1-4; 7 bases map to TRBD1. V shed 6 bases, J shed 6 bases, and the junction held 22 bases outside the gene matches. The CDR3 has 19 residues. The germline CDR1 and CDR2 sequences are SNHLY and FYNNEI. The CDR3 DNA reads TGTGCCAGCAGGACTCCCCGGGGACAGCCGGCGGTTGGGGATGAAAAACTGTTTTTT. Protein: CASRTPRGQPAVGDEKLFF.

The table lists this clonotype with a few counts. The rearrangement uses TRBV27 and TRBJ2-3; 8 nucleotides align to TRBD2. The germline gives CDR1 MNHEY, CDR2 SMNVEV (reference sequence). The CDR3 has 18 amino acids. V trimming: 0 bases; J trimming: 4 bases; junction bases outside the gene matches: 12. The CDR3 DNA sequence: TGTGCCAGCAGTTTATCGATACCGAGCGGGGGCCGCCCAGATACGCAGTATTTT. Residues: CASSLSIPSGGRPDTQYF.

This clonotype was recorded a few times. This may stem from a read error, because a much larger clone lies one nucleotide away. The rearrangement joins TRBV29-1 to TRBJ1-2; the D gene is possibly TRBD1 (6 bases). The CDR3 is 13 residues long. Looked up from germline, CDR1 is SQVTM and CDR2 is ANQGSEA. V was clipped by 5 bases and J by 4 bases, with 14 bases between them. CDR3 nucleotides: TGCAGCGTTATTGGCGGGACACTCTATGGCTACACCTTC. This translates into CSVIGGTLYGYTF.

This clonotype was seen many times. The chain is built from TRBV7-9 and TRBJ2-4, with D perhaps TRBD1 (7 bases). Trimming cost V 3 bases and J 8 bases, with 20 bases left between them. Germline CDR1 is SEHNR and CDR2 is FQNEAQ (reference sequence). CDR3 length: 16 residues. CDR3 amino acids: CASSLIGGTVGDIQYF. In DNA form, the CDR3 reads TGTGCCAGCAGCTTGATCGGCGGGACAGTTGGTGACATTCAGTACTTC.

This chain links TRBV13 with TRBJ2-2; 10 nucleotides match TRBD1. Per the germline V gene, CDR1 is PRHDT and CDR2 is FYEKMQ (reference sequence). The CDR3 runs 18 residues. The V segment lost 0 bases and the J segment 7 bases; nucleotides outside the gene matches: 11. CDR3 nucleotide sequence: TGTGCCAGCAGCTTAGGGAGGATACGGGACAGGGGAGACGGGGAGCTGTTTTTT. It encodes CASSLGRIRDRGDGELFF.